A single T cell receptor (beta chain) is shown here with its context. Specified time point: pretreatment peripheral blood. Assay: immunoSEQ multiplex PCR; the TCRdb copy retains only in-frame clones and omits some. The table has 85,000 to 90,000 clones, roughly nine tenths seen once. The sample is drawn from a study of PD-L1 blockade in urothelial cancer. As for the study in general: Reported median T cell count for blood samples was 120,000 to 150,000.

The V and J ends lost 0 bases and 3 bases respectively, with 8 bases between them. This CDR3 is built from 14 residues. CDR1 is SEHNR, CDR2 FQNEAQ, per germline (reference sequence). This TCR derives from a woman older than 75 with urothelial cancer. The sample here was PBMCs, taken around atezolizumab (anti-PD-L1) treatment. V and J are TRBV7-9 and TRBJ1-1; no clear D gene. The CDR3 sequence is CASSLAPSDTEAFF. In DNA form, the CDR3 reads TGTGCCAGCAGCTTAGCTCCATCAGACACTGAAGCTTTCTTT.